This T cell receptor beta chain was captured in a study of OX40 agonist ivuxolimab in advanced cancers. About the investigation overall: Ivuxolimab was an agonistic, fully human IgG2 monoclonal antibody directed against OX40 (CD134), a costimulatory receptor. Of the roughly 52 patients in dose escalation, about 20 had hepatocellular carcinoma, some 15 had melanoma, 9 had renal cell carcinoma and 9 had head and neck cancer. Intravenous ivuxolimab was administered to patients every 2 weeks at six dose levels: 0.01, 0.1, 0.3, 1.5, 3 and 10 mg/kg. Three dose-escalation patients achieved partial responses, one with hepatocellular carcinoma and two with cutaneous melanoma. In the dose-escalation cohort, more than 80% of patients were male, and the mean age was approximately 60 years with a range of roughly 23 to 90. Peripheral TCRbeta sequencing aimed to test whether ivuxolimab altered TCR sequence diversity and caused clonal T-cell expansion. The paper describes the monotherapy dose-escalation part (N of about 57 patients) of the phase I trial of ivuxolimab. Prior anti-PD-1, anti-PD-L1 or anti-CTLA-4 therapy was permitted, and checkpoint inhibitors had been received by 30% to 40% of dose-escalation patients.

The trial excluded patients who had a history of autoimmune disease or were on systemic immunosuppression. In every dose cohort, peripheral blood was drawn for TCR sequencing at baseline, cycle 4 day 1, and cycle 7 day 1. Samples were obtained from an open-label, multicenter, first-in-human phase I dose-escalation trial of ivuxolimab. Adults with locally advanced or metastatic melanoma, renal cell, hepatocellular, or head and neck squamous cell carcinoma were enrolled in the trial. CD4+ and CD8+ T cells were sorted separately from peripheral blood before TCR sequencing. To sequence the TCRbeta CDR3 region, genomic DNA was isolated from the sorted cells. TCRbeta CDR3 regions were sequenced using the immunoSEQ Assay. TCRdb provides this immuneACCESS table in a form limited to in-frame rearrangements. Some clones are lacking; in checked studies, under half of them reflect an unresolved V gene, and why the rest are absent is not known. The sample profile shows tens of thousands of clones; about 89% of them were found once. Of the sample, about 0.82% is held by the ten largest clones.

Comments on this clone: Its antigen target is currently unknown. Nothing much larger sits one base from this clone, and base qualities are not available.

Paper-wide results and their limitations: In the 0.1-3.0 mg/kg groups, partial responders were among the patients with the lowest normalized peripheral clonal expansion, particularly in CD8+ T cells. Antigen specificity was not determined for the clonally expanded peripheral T cells. After ivuxolimab, more expanded clones were found on average in CD8+ T cells than in CD4+ T cells. At doses from 0.1 to 3.0 mg/kg, clonal expansion was seen in both CD4+ and CD8+ blood T cells between baseline and week 6. Low levels of normalized T-cell clonal expansion were also shown by some nonresponding patients.

Trimming leaves V shorter by 6 bases and J shorter by 6 bases, with the junction holding 6 bases beyond the gene matches. The CDR3 runs 14 amino acids, cysteine and phenylalanine included. Only CDR3 DNA is held: 42 bases, read in frame from base 1. In the germline V gene, CDR1 corresponds to SNHLY and CDR2 to FYNNEI. The sequenced sample was CD4+ or CD8+ T cells sorted from blood, obtained in a trial of the OX40 agonist ivuxolimab. The clonotype was recovered from an adult with an advanced solid tumor such as melanoma, head and neck, liver or kidney cancer. This receptor chain uses TRBV2 and TRBJ1-4; 8 bases in the middle match TRBD1. The bases read TGTGCCAGCAGCCTAGACAGGGGTGATGAAAAACTGTTTTTT. Translated, this gives CASSLDRGDEKLFF.